This T cell receptor beta chain was documented in a study of CD8+ T cells in alopecia areata. Study summary: The study gave treated patients oral tofacitinib at 5 to 10 mg twice daily. After 6 to 18 months of tofacitinib, follow-up continued 6 months off drug. Study-wide results and limits: Tofacitinib delivered significant drops in scalp clonality and in expanded CD8+ clones among the top 100.

Reverse transcribed after extraction, RNA yielded cDNA as the sequencing template. Clones were read by immunoSEQ multiplex PCR, and TCRdb kept only the in-frame ones, dropping some. The table shows 100,000 to 150,000 clones, with approximately 60% occurring only once. This CDR3 has 12 residues. V was pared by 5 bases and J by 10 bases, with 6 bases of the junction left unmatched. Germline V gives CDR1 MNHEY, CDR2 SVGAGI. Treatment reported: oral pan-JAK inhibitor, 5-10 mg twice daily. Cell sorting was applied to PBMCs, and CD4+ and CD8+ T cells were collected. As for this clone: No antigen is known for it.

The receptor was derived from a human donor with alopecia areata. The V gene is TRBV6-5, the J gene TRBJ1-2; TRBD1 agrees at 8 bases. The source was CD4+ T cells sorted from blood, collected at week 4, from a patient treated with tofacitinib. This CDR3 reads CASSRRQGHYTF. Here the CDR3 DNA reads TGTGCCAGCAGTAGAAGACAGGGGCACTACACCTTC.